Below are 21 T cell receptor beta chains sequenced from a single sample in a study of regulatory T cells in long-lasting Graves disease. Stated time point: persistent/refractory GD, antithyroid drugs over 5 years with positive TRAb. The TCR library was made from RNA that had been extracted from PBMCs in TRIzol. HTBI primers from iRepertoire and Arm-PCR of CDR3 regions yielded the TCR beta libraries. TCRdb reanalysed the multiplex PCR reads using MiXCR and keeps one entry per CDR3 protein. The profile shows fewer than 600,000 distinct CDR3 sequences, about 20% of them singletons. Sequenced material: peripheral blood mononuclear cells (PBMCs), taken when the disease was refractory, from a patient treated with antithyroid drugs. Source of these receptors: a female donor with Graves disease.

This clonotype was seen repeatedly, ten times or more. The chain joins TRBV2 to TRBJ1-2, with D maybe TRBD1 (6 bases). V dropped 3 bases and J dropped 7 bases, with 15 bases sitting between them. The CDR3 has 14 residues. Germline CDR1 reads SNHLY; CDR2 reads FYNNEI. This CDR3 is CASSDLGQGFGYTF. The DNA for the CDR3 is TGTGCCAGCAGTGATCTGGGTCAGGGGTTTGGCTACACCTTC.

Many counts were recorded for this clonotype. The chain uses TRBV2 and TRBJ2-4; D is possibly TRBD2 (6 bases). Germline CDR1 reads SNHLY; CDR2 reads FYNNEI. Trimming stripped 7 bases from V and 0 bases from J, with 22 bases between. The CDR3 is made up of 18 amino acids. CDR3 region: CASIPAGTDQLAKNIQYF. The DNA of the CDR3 is TGTGCCAGCATCCCCGCGGGAACGGACCAACTAGCCAAAAACATTCAGTACTTC.

The table lists this clonotype with a few counts. The chain has TRBV6-2 or TRBV6-3 and TRBJ1-5; 9 nucleotides agree with TRBD1. Germline CDR1 is MNHEY and CDR2 is SVGEGT. CDR3 size: 19 residues. The V and J ends lost 5 bases and 1 base, in that order; junction bases with no gene match: 15. This CDR3 reads CASSRRDREPFLSNQPQHF. The CDR3 DNA follows: TGTGCCAGCAGTCGCCGGGACAGGGAGCCCTTTTTGAGCAATCAGCCCCAGCATTTT.

This clonotype came up many times. The chain has TRBV10-2 and TRBJ1-1; tentatively, D is TRBD1 (5 bases). The germline V and J ends were trimmed by 7 bases and 6 bases, with 21 bases remaining between them. Germline-derived CDR1 and CDR2 are WSHSY and SAAADI. This CDR3 has 15 amino acids. The CDR3 DNA follows: TGCGCCAGCACAATGTCGGGGCGGAAGGAGGCTGAAGCTTTCTTT. It codes for CASTMSGRKEAEAFF.

The chain links TRBV20-1 to TRBJ1-1, with TRBD1 as a possible D gene (5 bases). CDR1 is DFQATT, CDR2 SNEGSKA, per germline (reference sequence). The germline V and J ends were trimmed by 4 bases and 2 bases, with 11 bases remaining between them. The CDR3 is 13 amino acids. The CDR3 reads CSAIDRINTEAFF. In nucleotides, the CDR3 is TGCAGTGCTATAGACAGAATTAACACTGAAGCTTTCTTT.

The chain joins TRBV6-1 to TRBJ2-6; D gene unclear. V was cut by 5 bases and J by 4 bases, with 6 bases left in between. The CDR3 is 13 amino acids. Germline V lookup: CDR1 MNHNS, CDR2 SASEGT. The chain's CDR3 is CASSTWGANVLTF. DNA of the CDR3: TGTGCCAGCAGTACCTGGGGGGCCAACGTCCTGACTTTC.

The CDR3 region has the DNA TGTGCCAGCAGTTTTATCGGGACTAGACGAGAGACCCAGTACTTC. This codes for CASSFIGTRRETQYF. This chain connects TRBV6-5 to TRBJ2-5; 8 bases align to TRBD2. This CDR3 has 15 residues. With 4 bases clipped from V and 4 bases from J, the junction kept 8 bases outside the gene matches. The germline CDR1 and CDR2 sequences are MNHEY and SVGAGI.

The chain uses TRBV19 and TRBJ2-2; TRBD1 aligns across 8 bases. The CDR3 extends over 15 amino acids. The trim removed 4 bases at V and 7 bases at J, leaving 8 bases unmatched. From germline, CDR1 is LNHDA and CDR2 SQIVND (reference sequence). The CDR3 sequence: CASSTWTGSGGELFF. For the CDR3, the DNA is TGTGCCAGTAGTACATGGACAGGGTCGGGCGGGGAGCTGTTTTTT.

This clonotype was seen a few times. The rearrangement uses TRBV20-1 and TRBJ1-3, with 7 positions matching TRBD1. Per the germline V gene, CDR1 is DFQATT and CDR2 is SNEGSKA (reference sequence). With 6 bases clipped from V and 5 bases from J, the junction kept 10 bases outside the gene matches. The CDR3 is 14 amino acids. The CDR3 DNA is TGCAGTGCCATCAACAGGGGTTGGAGAAACACCATATATTTT. Its protein is CSAINRGWRNTIYF.

There are many counts of this clonotype. The chain carries TRBV15 and TRBJ1-6, with D possibly being TRBD1 (5 bases). This CDR3 is 14 amino acids long. Trimming removed 1 base from V and 7 bases from J, with 8 bases in between. Germline assignment: CDR1 LNHNV and CDR2 YYDKDF (reference sequence). CDR3 DNA: TGTGCCACCAGCAGAGCAGGGCAGAATTCACCCCTCCACTTT. It codes for CATSRAGQNSPLHF.

This clonotype turned up a few times. The chain employs TRBV12-3 or TRBV12-4 and TRBJ1-3, with unresolved D. Trimming stripped 6 bases from V and 0 bases from J, with 12 bases between. This CDR3 contains 15 residues. The CDR3 loop reads CASSPRPYSGNTIYF. The CDR3 nucleotides read TGTGCCAGCAGCCCGCGACCGTACTCTGGAAACACCATATATTTT.

This chain uses TRBV29-1 with TRBJ2-3; TRBD1 matches at 8 bases. The V gene end was trimmed by 2 bases and the J gene end by 6 bases; junction bases not matched to a gene: 4. In germline, CDR1 is SQVTM, CDR2 ANQGSEA. This CDR3 spans 13 amino acids. DNA for the CDR3: TGCAGCGTTGAAACAGGGGGACTGGATACGCAGTATTTT. Residues: CSVETGGLDTQYF.

This clonotype was observed many times. The chain recombines TRBV12-3 or TRBV12-4 with TRBJ2-2, with D possibly matching TRBD2 (6 bases). This CDR3 is built from 15 residues. The V gene lost 10 bases and the J gene lost 4 bases, with 19 bases spanning the gap. DNA of the CDR3: TGTGCCACCCTAAAGGCGAGGCGGGGCACCGGGGAGCTGTTTTTT. Translated, it gives CATLKARRGTGELFF.

This clonotype is a singleton in its sample. The chain carries TRBV6-5 and TRBJ2-1; 9 nucleotides align to TRBD1. Germline CDR1 and CDR2: MNHEY and SVGAGI. The CDR3 consists of 14 residues. Germline trimming cut 4 bases from V and 4 bases from J; bases unmatched to any gene: 2. The CDR3 coding sequence is TGTGCCAGCAGTTCACAGGGGGCTTACAATGAGCAGTTCTTC. Protein: CASSSQGAYNEQFF.

This clonotype was detected once. V gene TRBV7-8 combines with J gene TRBJ2-1; 8 positions match TRBD2. The germline CDR1 and CDR2 sequences are SGHVS and FQNEAQ. The CDR3 has 18 amino acids. V shed 4 bases and J 0 bases; nucleotides not matched to a gene: 11. CDR3 nucleotide sequence: TGTGCCAGCAGCTCTCGCCCGGGGGGGTTGAGCTCCTACAATGAGCAGTTCTTC. This gives the protein CASSSRPGGLSSYNEQFF.

The J gene is TRBJ1-2, the V gene TRBV12-3 or TRBV12-4, with 7 bases that match TRBD1. The CDR3 is 14 residues long. With 1 base clipped from V and 8 bases from J, the junction kept 7 bases outside the gene matches. CDR3 protein: CASSLDRGKRGYTF. Here the CDR3 DNA reads TGTGCCAGCAGTTTAGACAGGGGAAAGAGGGGCTACACCTTC.

J is TRBJ2-3 and V is TRBV4-3; D is perhaps TRBD1 (5 bases). This CDR3 region has 15 residues. The V end lost 0 bases, the J end lost 3 bases, and 10 bases lay between the germline ends. CDR1 and CDR2 (germline): LGHNA, YSLEER. The CDR3 DNA follows: TGCGCCAGCAGCCAAGACACCCAGGGTACAGATACGCAGTATTTT. Protein product: CASSQDTQGTDTQYF.

The V and J genes are TRBV28 and TRBJ1-2; 8 bases line up with TRBD1. V lost 8 bases to trimming and J lost 3 bases; unmatched junction nucleotides: 8. There are 14 residues in the CDR3. In germline, CDR1 is MDHEN, CDR2 SYDVKM. The CDR3 sequence is CASEEWTGYYGYTF. CDR3 coding DNA: TGTGCCAGCGAGGAGTGGACAGGGTACTATGGCTACACCTTC.

This clonotype came up a few times. The chain links TRBV11-1 to TRBJ1-6, with unresolved D. Per germline, CDR1 SGHAT and CDR2 FQDESV (reference sequence). V dropped 6 bases and J dropped 7 bases, with 13 bases sitting between them. The CDR3 is 14 amino acids. The CDR3 here is CASRSDGPNSPLHF. CDR3 nucleotide sequence: TGTGCCAGCAGATCCGACGGACCAAATTCACCCCTCCACTTT.

This clonotype was seen a handful of times. This chain connects TRBV20-1 to TRBJ1-2, with D unresolved. Germline V lookup: CDR1 DFQATT, CDR2 SNEGSKA (reference sequence). V lost 0 bases and J lost 0, with 20 bases in between. This CDR3 comprises 18 residues. As DNA, the CDR3 is TGCAGTGCTAGAGATCTGAGTGAAGGAGTTAAAGCTAACTATGGCTACACCTTC. As protein: CSARDLSEGVKANYGYTF.

The gene calls are TRBV29-1 and TRBJ2-2; no clear D. The CDR3 covers 11 residues. In germline, CDR1 is SQVTM, CDR2 ANQGSEA. With 4 bases removed from V and 3 bases from J, the gap between germline ends came to 3 bases. CDR3 residues: CSVVYTGELFF. DNA for the CDR3: TGCAGCGTTGTATACACCGGGGAGCTGTTTTTT.